The 25 T cell receptor beta chains below were found in one sample sequenced in a study of cytomegalovirus exposure and HLA in healthy donors. Sequencing used immunoSEQ multiplex PCR; TCRdb keeps in-frame clones, though not all of them. The table records about 280,000 clones, roughly 90% of them present only once. What was sequenced was PBMCs. All receptors come from a woman between 18 and 30 years old in good health and CMV-seronegative.

V usage is TRBV5-7 and J usage is TRBJ1-1; D not resolved. TRBV5-7 is sorted into the ORF group, with uncertain function. This CDR3 region has 12 residues. V lost 3 bases and J lost 0, with 3 bases in between. The CDR3 sequence: CASSSMNTEAFF. In nucleotides, the CDR3 is TGTGCCAGCAGCTCCATGAACACTGAAGCTTTCTTT.

This clone was seen a single time. The J gene is TRBJ2-7, the V gene TRBV5-1, with 10 bases lining up with TRBD1. This CDR3 has 16 residues. V lost 4 bases, J lost 2 bases, and 9 bases stayed unmatched. Germline V lookup: CDR1 SGHRS, CDR2 YFSETQ. CDR3 protein: CASSPWDRGRTYEQYF. The CDR3 region has the DNA TGCGCCAGCAGCCCCTGGGACAGGGGAAGGACCTACGAGCAGTACTTC.

The chain is built from TRBV16 and TRBJ1-2, with 7 positions matching TRBD1. With V trimmed by 5 bases and J by 3 bases, 6 bases remained unmatched. Per germline, CDR1 KGHSY and CDR2 FQNENV. The CDR3 loop spans 14 amino acids. CDR3 bases: TGTGCCAGCAGCTTCAACAGGGGAGACTATGGCTACACCTTC. Translation: CASSFNRGDYGYTF.

This chain links TRBV29-1 with TRBJ1-2; 11 bases are a match to TRBD1. Germline CDR1 is SQVTM and CDR2 is ANQGSEA. The length of the CDR3 is 14 residues. The V and J ends lost 5 bases and 3 bases, in that order; junction bases with no gene match: 5. CDR3 DNA sequence: TGCAGCGTTTTGGGACAGGGGGAAGACTATGGCTACACCTTC. Translation: CSVLGQGEDYGYTF.

This clone showed up just a few times. The CDR3 sequence: CASSLPGNYGYTF. DNA of the CDR3: TGTGCCAGCAGTTTGCCCGGGAACTATGGCTACACCTTC. The rearrangement uses TRBV28 and TRBJ1-2, with D unclear. Germline CDR1 and CDR2: MDHEN and SYDVKM. V shed 3 bases and J shed 2 bases, with 7 bases lying between them. The CDR3 runs to 13 residues.

The rearrangement joins TRBV2 to TRBJ1-1; 8 bases align to TRBD1. Germline lookup yields CDR1 SNHLY and CDR2 FYNNEI. Germline trimming cut 6 bases from V and 1 base from J; bases unmatched to any gene: 7. CDR3 length: 15 amino acids. Written as DNA, the CDR3 is TGTGCCAGCAGGCTGGGACAGGTCAGGAACACTGAAGCTTTCTTT. Translation: CASRLGQVRNTEAFF.

The chain recombines TRBV11-2 with TRBJ2-7; the D gene is possibly TRBD2 (6 bases). This CDR3 is built from 16 residues. Germline V CDR1 and CDR2: SGHAT, FQNNGV. With 2 bases removed from V and 2 bases from J, the gap between germline ends came to 16 bases. The CDR3 DNA follows: TGTGCCAGCAGCTTATCTCGACTAGTAACGCCCTACGAGCAGTACTTC. The encoded protein is CASSLSRLVTPYEQYF.

The rearrangement links TRBV5-4 to TRBJ2-2, with 11 bases matching TRBD2. The germline V gene encodes CDR1 SGHNT and CDR2 YYREEE (reference sequence). V was clipped by 4 bases and J by 3 bases; unmatched bases: 5. The CDR3 has 16 residues. CDR3 in DNA: TGTGCCAGCAGCACCGGGACTAGCGGACACACCGGGGAGCTGTTTTTT. As protein: CASSTGTSGHTGELFF.

This clone was seen a few times. The chain combines TRBV6-4 with TRBJ2-2; TRBD2 is a possible D gene (5 bases). Per germline, CDR1 MRHNA and CDR2 SNTAGT. V shed 5 bases and J shed 5 bases, with 9 bases lying between them. There are 13 residues in the CDR3. CDR3 protein: CASSTSGTGELFF. The CDR3 DNA sequence: TGTGCCAGCAGTACAAGCGGTACCGGGGAGCTGTTTTTT.

This clone has just a few counts. The chain has TRBV6-4 and TRBJ1-2; a possible D gene is TRBD1 (5 bases). Trimming cost V 0 bases and J 8 bases, with 16 bases left between them. Germline V lookup: CDR1 MRHNA, CDR2 SNTAGT. This CDR3 is built from 15 residues. CDR3: CASSDSMGTTGGYTF. The CDR3 DNA is TGTGCCAGCAGTGACTCGATGGGGACTACGGGCGGCTACACCTTC.

This chain uses TRBV5-4 with TRBJ2-5; 12 bases agree with TRBD2. From germline, CDR1 is SGHNT and CDR2 YYREEE (reference sequence). CDR3 length: 16 amino acids. Unmatched junction bases numbered 9, after V lost 4 bases and J lost 5 bases. The CDR3 loop is CASSKRLAGAWETQYF. The CDR3 DNA reads TGTGCCAGCAGCAAGAGACTAGCGGGGGCCTGGGAGACCCAGTACTTC.

The V gene is TRBV5-1, the J gene TRBJ1-5; maybe TRBD1 (6 bases). V dropped 0 bases and J dropped 5 bases, with 12 bases sitting between them. CDR1 is SGHRS and CDR2 is YFSETQ in the germline V gene. The CDR3 has 15 amino acids. The CDR3 DNA sequence: TGCGCCAGCAGCTTGGGGGGGGGCAACGATCAGCCCCAGCATTTT. It specifies CASSLGGGNDQPQHF.

The genes are TRBV27 and TRBJ2-7; D may be TRBD1 (6 bases). V lost 3 bases and J lost 4, with 16 bases in between. Germline V gene data show CDR1 as MNHEY and CDR2 as SMNVEV (reference sequence). The CDR3 length is 15 residues. The CDR3 reads CASSFTGKGKYEQYF. CDR3 sequence (DNA): TGTGCCAGCAGTTTCACAGGGAAGGGTAAATACGAGCAGTACTTC.

This chain links TRBV27 with TRBJ2-2; 11 bases map to TRBD2. V gave up 2 bases and J gave up 1 base; unmatched junction bases: 18. The V gene's germline CDR1 is MNHEY and CDR2 SMNVEV (reference sequence). The CDR3 consists of 22 residues. The CDR3 region has the DNA TGTGCCAGCAGTTTACCCTATGGGAGTAGCGGGAGGGCTGAGCGGAACACCGGGGAGCTGTTTTTT. Translation gives CASSLPYGSSGRAERNTGELFF.

This chain uses TRBV6-1 with TRBJ2-7; the D is unclear. This CDR3 has 15 amino acids. Trimming left V 8 bases short and J 7 bases short, with 24 bases between. Germline V gene sequence: CDR1 MNHNS, CDR2 SASEGT. CDR3 sequence: CASFPQVLRGWEQYF. The CDR3 nucleotides read TGTGCCAGCTTTCCGCAGGTGCTCCGTGGATGGGAGCAGTACTTC.

The chain has TRBV6-1 and TRBJ2-3; 12 bases line up with TRBD2. Germline V gene lookup returns CDR1 MNHNS and CDR2 SASEGT. V lost 4 bases to trimming and J lost 8 bases; unmatched junction nucleotides: 16. The CDR3 covers 18 residues. Here the CDR3 DNA reads TGTGCCAGCAGTGCACTTAGGACGGTACTAGCGGGAGGTCTTACGCAGTATTTT. This gives the protein CASSALRTVLAGGLTQYF.

This rearrangement joins TRBV30 to TRBJ2-6, with TRBD2 matching over 8 bases. The trim removed 4 bases at V and 2 bases at J, leaving 7 bases unmatched. CDR1 is GTSNPN, CDR2 SVGIG, per germline (reference sequence). This CDR3 comprises 16 residues. CDR3 DNA: TGTGCCTGGACACCAGCGGGAGTAACTGGGGCCAACGTCCTGACTTTC. Its translation: CAWTPAGVTGANVLTF.

V is TRBV5-4 and J is TRBJ2-1; 9 bases map to TRBD1. Germline CDR1 SGHNT, CDR2 YYREEE (reference sequence). Trimming took 4 bases from V and 7 from J; bases not matched to a gene: 3. The CDR3 loop spans 13 amino acids. Written as DNA, the CDR3 is TGTGCCAGCAGCGATGACAGGGGGAATGAGCAGTTCTTC. Its protein is CASSDDRGNEQFF.

This chain links TRBV28 with TRBJ1-2, with a possible D match to TRBD1 (5 bases). Per germline, CDR1 MDHEN and CDR2 SYDVKM. The CDR3 spans 12 residues. The CDR3 coding sequence is TGTGTCGCGGCGGGACTTAACTATGGCTACACCTTC. This encodes CVAAGLNYGYTF.

The chain combines TRBV5-1 with TRBJ1-4, with no clear D. The germline CDR1 and CDR2 sequences are SGHRS and YFSETQ. The CDR3 is 14 residues long. Trimming removed 3 bases from V and 8 bases from J, with 14 bases in between. The CDR3 sequence is CASSSGQAGEKLFF. The DNA of the CDR3 is TGCGCCAGCAGCTCCGGCCAGGCTGGGGAAAAACTGTTTTTT.

The chain carries TRBV5-1 and TRBJ2-1, with 10 bases identical to TRBD1. The CDR3 consists of 16 residues. Losses at the gene ends were 4 bases for V and 1 base for J; bases not matched to a gene: 5. The germline V gene has CDR1 SGHRS and CDR2 YFSETQ. CDR3 sequence reads: CASSRGTGVSYNEQFF. In DNA form, the CDR3 reads TGCGCCAGCAGCAGAGGGACAGGGGTGTCCTACAATGAGCAGTTCTTC.

The V and J genes are TRBV6-1 and TRBJ2-7; possibly TRBD1 for D (5 bases). The germline V gene encodes CDR1 MNHNS and CDR2 SASEGT. The V gene lost 6 bases and the J gene lost 0 bases, with 9 bases spanning the gap. CDR3 length: 13 residues. CDR3 region: CASRRQSSYEQYF. DNA for the CDR3: TGTGCCAGCAGGAGACAGAGCTCCTACGAGCAGTACTTC.

This clone was seen a single time. J is TRBJ2-2 and V is TRBV19; 9 positions match TRBD2. The CDR3 consists of 17 residues. The V segment lost 4 bases and the J segment 5 bases; nucleotides outside the gene matches: 11. Germline assignment: CDR1 LNHDA and CDR2 SQIVND (reference sequence). CDR3 DNA sequence: TGTGCCAGTAGTAAAGCGGCGGGAGGGCCTATGACCGGGGAGCTGTTTTTT. This gives the protein CASSKAAGGPMTGELFF.

This clone was seen a single time. J is TRBJ2-5 and V is TRBV2; D may be TRBD2 (6 bases). Trimming shortened V by 7 bases and J by 2 bases, and 17 bases separated the two germline ends. CDR3 length equals 15 residues. Germline CDR1 SNHLY, CDR2 FYNNEI. DNA of the CDR3: TGTGCCAGCACCCCGGGACTTGACCCTCAAGAGACCCAGTACTTC. Amino acid sequence: CASTPGLDPQETQYF.

The chain uses TRBV30 and TRBJ1-1; D remains unclear. The V end lost 4 bases, the J end lost 1 base, and 7 bases lay between the germline ends. CDR1 is GTSNPN, CDR2 SVGIG, per germline (reference sequence). This CDR3 spans 12 amino acids. The DNA of the CDR3 is TGTGCCTGGATCGCGGGGAACACTGAAGCTTTCTTT. Translation gives CAWIAGNTEAFF. The full variable domain, completed using reference TRBV30 and TRBJ1-1, is SQTIHQWPATLVQPVGSPLSLECTVEGTSNPNLYWYRQAAGRGLQLLFYSVGIGQISSEVPQNLSASRPQDRQFILSSKKLLLSDSGFYLCAWIAGNTEAFFGQGTRLTVV.